This passage covers 27 T cell receptor beta chains from one sample sequenced in a study of response to subunit inactivated influenza vaccine. In TCRdb, the RT-PCR reads were re-called with MiXCR into one record per CDR3 protein. The top ten hold 10% of the sample, which has 300,000 to 350,000 distinct CDR3 sequences, around 22% seen once. The specimen was PBMCs from blood, collected about 20 months after vaccination. The receptors were sampled from a man aged 50-75 years who received an inactivated influenza vaccine.

This clonotype has a handful of counts. The genes are TRBV7-2 and TRBJ1-5, with no clear D. Germline V gene lookup returns CDR1 SGHTA and CDR2 FQGNSA. This CDR3 is built from 15 residues. The germline V and J ends were trimmed by 5 bases and 3 bases, with 14 bases remaining between them. DNA of the CDR3: TGTGCCAGCAGCCCGAGCACGAGGCTCAATCAGCCCCAGCATTTT. This translates into CASSPSTRLNQPQHF.

This clonotype was recorded only once. V usage is TRBV20-1 and J usage is TRBJ2-3; weak D call: TRBD2 (5 bases). Germline CDR1 and CDR2: DFQATT and SNEGSKA (reference sequence). V was cut by 6 bases and J by 4 bases, with 14 bases left in between. The CDR3 contains 13 residues. As DNA, the CDR3 is TGCAGTGCACCGGACTGGCGCCCAGATACGCAGTATTTT. Protein: CSAPDWRPDTQYF.

The chain uses TRBV25-1 and TRBJ2-3; no clear D gene. V lost 3 bases, J lost 1 base, and 11 bases lay in between. Germline loops: CDR1 MGHDK, CDR2 SYGVNS. The CDR3 consists of 15 residues. The CDR3 DNA is TGTGCCAGCAGTGATTGGGGTGAGGGCACAGATACGCAGTATTTT. Protein sequence: CASSDWGEGTDTQYF.

This clonotype was counted only a few times. J is TRBJ2-6 and V is TRBV6-5; D uncertain. The CDR3 covers 17 residues. The V gene's germline CDR1 is MNHEY and CDR2 SVGAGI. Trimming removed 2 bases at V and 0 bases at J, with 11 bases between. CDR3 bases: TGTGCCAGCAGTTACAACGGATGGGACTCTGGGGCCAACGTCCTGACTTTC. Encoded protein: CASSYNGWDSGANVLTF.

This clonotype was found a few times. In DNA form, the CDR3 reads TGCGCCAGCAGCCTCCGGGTCTCGTCCACAGATACGCAGTATTTT. Encoded protein: CASSLRVSSTDTQYF. The chain carries TRBV4-3 and TRBJ2-3; D is unclear. Germline assignment: CDR1 LGHNA and CDR2 YSLEER. The CDR3 loop spans 15 amino acids. The V and J ends lost 4 bases and 2 bases respectively, with 13 bases between them.

This clonotype was picked up many times. The CDR3 DNA reads as TGTGCCAGCAGTTTGGTTGGCGCCTGGGAAAATAATTCACCCCTCCACTTT. Translation gives CASSLVGAWENNSPLHF. The chain uses TRBV28 and TRBJ1-6; D remains unclear. The CDR3 loop spans 17 amino acids. From germline, CDR1 is MDHEN and CDR2 SYDVKM. The V end lost 3 bases, the J end lost 5 bases, and 17 bases lay between the germline ends.

The chain employs TRBV16 and TRBJ1-1; a possible D gene is TRBD1 (5 bases). The CDR3 extends over 14 amino acids. The germline V gene encodes CDR1 KGHSY and CDR2 FQNENV. V was clipped by 6 bases and J by 1 base, with 12 bases between them. CDR3 sequence (DNA): TGTGCCAGCAGTCGGAAGACAGAGAACACTGAAGCTTTCTTT. Protein sequence: CASSRKTENTEAFF.

This clonotype was recorded at least ten times. V gene TRBV28 combines with J gene TRBJ1-5; D remains unclear. Looked up from germline, CDR1 is MDHEN and CDR2 is SYDVKM. The CDR3 runs to 15 residues. V was pared by 6 bases and J by 2 bases, with 14 bases between. Here the CDR3 reads CASSGEGAGNQPQHF. CDR3 bases: TGTGCCAGCAGCGGGGAGGGAGCGGGCAATCAGCCCCAGCATTTT.

The chain combines TRBV19 with TRBJ1-5; 8 nucleotides match TRBD1. The length of the CDR3 is 16 residues. Germline V gives CDR1 LNHDA, CDR2 SQIVND (reference sequence). V lost 1 base to trimming and J lost 2 bases; unmatched junction nucleotides: 4. The CDR3 DNA reads as TGTGCCAGTAGTATAGTGCAGGGGGCTGGCAATCAGCCCCAGCATTTT. Protein product: CASSIVQGAGNQPQHF.

In regard to this clonotype: It is likely a read error, because the conserved phenylalanine at the end of the CDR3 is missing. The rearrangement links TRBV6-1 to TRBJ1-6; weak D call: TRBD1 (6 bases). The CDR3 covers 16 residues. Germline CDR1 is MNHNS and CDR2 is SASEGT. Trimming pared 2 bases from V and 5 bases from J, leaving 13 bases between. The DNA for the CDR3 is TGTGCCAGCAGTGAACTGGGTGGACAGAATAATTCACCCCTCCACCTT. As protein: CASSELGGQNNSPLHL.

The CDR3 is CASSSRGVGDFSYNEQFF. CDR3 DNA: TGTGCCAGCAGTTCCCGGGGGGTGGGGGATTTCTCCTACAATGAGCAGTTCTTC. This rearrangement joins TRBV28 to TRBJ2-1, with 7 bases matching TRBD2. The length of the CDR3 is 18 residues. Germline trimming cut 4 bases from V and 0 bases from J; bases unmatched to any gene: 12. CDR1 is MDHEN and CDR2 is SYDVKM in the germline V gene.

This sequence joins TRBV18 and TRBJ2-1; 11 bases agree with TRBD2. CDR3 length: 16 residues. V was pared by 3 bases and J by 6 bases, with 7 bases of the junction left unmatched. Germline V gene sequence: CDR1 KGHSH, CDR2 LQKENI. The chain's CDR3 is CASSPRPGLAVNEQFF. CDR3 sequence (DNA): TGTGCCAGCTCACCCCGACCGGGACTAGCGGTCAATGAGCAGTTCTTC.

This clonotype was detected a few times. This chain uses TRBV11-1 with TRBJ1-1; D is uncertain. V was pared by 2 bases and J by 0 bases, with 4 bases between. Per the germline V gene, CDR1 is SGHAT and CDR2 is FQDESV (reference sequence). The CDR3 extends over 13 amino acids. The CDR3, as DNA: TGTGCCAGCAGCTTAAATCTGAACACTGAAGCTTTCTTT. Its translation is CASSLNLNTEAFF.

This clonotype was observed a handful of times. The V and J genes are TRBV7-6 and TRBJ1-5; D unresolved. The germline V gene encodes CDR1 SGHVS and CDR2 FNYEAQ. V gave up 5 bases and J gave up 4 bases, with 12 bases separating them. The CDR3 totals 14 residues. In DNA, the CDR3 is TGTGCCAGCAGCGCGTTGGAGTCTAATCAGCCCCAGCATTTT. Protein: CASSALESNQPQHF.

The table lists this clonotype with a few counts. V and J are TRBV7-2 and TRBJ2-3; TRBD2 matches 8 bases. CDR1 and CDR2 from the germline V gene are SGHTA and FQGNSA. This CDR3 is built from 15 residues. Trimming removed 5 bases from V and 9 bases from J; junction bases left unmatched: 13. Written as DNA, the CDR3 is TGTGCCAGCAGCGAAGACGGGACTAGTTTCGACACGCAGTATTTT. It specifies CASSEDGTSFDTQYF. The complete variable domain, with remaining parts taken from reference TRBV7-2 and TRBJ2-3, reads GAGVSQSPSNKVTEKGKDVELRCDPISGHTALYWYRQSLGQGLEFLIYFQGNSAPDKSGLPSDRFSAERTGGSVSTLTIQRTQQEDSAVYLCASSEDGTSFDTQYFGPGTRLTVL.

The chain employs TRBV7-2 and TRBJ1-1; D not certain. The germline CDR1 and CDR2 sequences are SGHTA and FQGNSA. The CDR3 totals 14 residues. With 5 bases removed from V and 3 bases from J, the gap between germline ends came to 13 bases. The CDR3 coding sequence is TGTGCCAGCAGCGGATCCGGGTTAGACACTGAAGCTTTCTTT. This gives the protein CASSGSGLDTEAFF.

This clonotype was counted between two and nine times. This chain uses TRBV5-1 with TRBJ2-5; 7 nucleotides line up with TRBD2. The V and J ends lost 0 bases and 2 bases, in that order; junction bases with no gene match: 4. The CDR3 totals 15 residues. Germline V gene sequence: CDR1 SGHRS, CDR2 YFSETQ. The CDR3: CASSLAAGLQETQYF. CDR3 sequence (DNA): TGCGCCAGCAGCTTGGCCGCGGGACTACAAGAGACCCAGTACTTC.

The chain recombines TRBV5-1 with TRBJ2-2, with 7 bases identical to TRBD2. Germline trimming cut 1 base from V and 7 bases from J; bases unmatched to any gene: 13. The CDR3 is 17 amino acids. The V gene's germline CDR1 is SGHRS and CDR2 YFSETQ. The CDR3, as DNA: TGCGCCAGCAGCTTGTCCTCAGCGGGATCTGAGGTCGGGGAGCTGTTTTTT. This gives the protein CASSLSSAGSEVGELFF.

This clonotype was seen a handful of times. The V call is TRBV2, the J call TRBJ2-4; D remains unclear. Germline V lookup: CDR1 SNHLY, CDR2 FYNNEI. Trimming shortened V by 2 bases and J by 5 bases, and 7 bases separated the two germline ends. This CDR3 is 13 amino acids long. DNA of the CDR3: TGTGCCAGCAGTGAATGGCTAGAAAACATTCAGTACTTC. Its protein product is CASSEWLENIQYF.

This clonotype was counted at least ten times. The J gene is TRBJ2-7, the V gene TRBV12-3 or TRBV12-4; D unresolved. The CDR3 extends over 14 amino acids. Trimming cost V 3 bases and J 0 bases, with 9 bases left between them. In DNA, the CDR3 is TGTGCCAGCAGTTTGGGCTCCAGCTCCTACGAGCAGTACTTC. This sequence encodes CASSLGSSSYEQYF.

In its sample, this clonotype was seen a few times. The V gene is TRBV11-2, the J gene TRBJ2-1; 12 nucleotides match TRBD2. V was clipped by 5 bases and J by 9 bases; unmatched bases: 17. CDR1 and CDR2 (germline): SGHAT, FQNNGV. This CDR3 is 18 amino acids long. In nucleotides, the CDR3 is TGTGCCAGCAGCCGCTTTGCCCTTCGGACTAGCGGGATGTTTGAGCAGTTCTTC. Translated, it gives CASSRFALRTSGMFEQFF.

This clonotype was picked up a small number of times. CDR3 DNA: TGTGCCAGCAGGATTACGGCCTCCTACAATGAGCAGTTCTTC. This gives the protein CASRITASYNEQFF. The chain combines TRBV12-3 or TRBV12-4 with TRBJ2-1; D is uncertain. CDR3 length: 14 amino acids. V lost 6 bases and J lost 0, with 9 bases in between.

This clonotype was observed at least ten times. J is TRBJ1-1 and V is TRBV7-2; D is uncertain. CDR3 size: 15 residues. V was pared by 0 bases and J by 6 bases, with 14 bases between. Germline-derived CDR1 and CDR2 are SGHTA and FQGNSA. The CDR3 DNA reads as TGTGCCAGCAGCTTAGCACGGACGGCGGCGTCTGAAGCTTTCTTT. Its translation: CASSLARTAASEAFF.

CDR3 in DNA: TGTGCCAGCAGCCGCGGACTAGCGAAATACAATGAGCAGTTCTTC. This sequence encodes CASSRGLAKYNEQFF. The J gene is TRBJ2-1, the V gene TRBV7-9; 9 nucleotides match TRBD2. CDR1 is SEHNR and CDR2 is FQNEAQ in the germline V gene (reference sequence). The CDR3 is 15 residues long. The J segment lost 4 bases and the V segment lost 5 bases, leaving 6 bases of the junction unmatched. The variable domain in full, with the rest retrieved from reference TRBV7-9 and TRBJ2-1, is DTGVSQNPRHKITKRGQNVTFRCDPISEHNRLYWYRQTLGQGPEFLTYFQNEAQLEKSRLLSDRFSAERPKGSFSTLEIQRTEQGDSAMYLCASSRGLAKYNEQFFGPGTRLTVL.

This clonotype appeared a few times. This chain uses TRBV15 with TRBJ1-1; D is uncertain. This CDR3 comprises 14 residues. V dropped 8 bases and J dropped 0 bases, with 13 bases sitting between them. Germline lookup yields CDR1 LNHNV and CDR2 YYDKDF (reference sequence). CDR3 amino acids: CATGSGILNTEAFF. The CDR3 DNA follows: TGTGCCACCGGAAGTGGGATATTGAACACTGAAGCTTTCTTT.

A single count supports this clonotype. The chain uses TRBV4-3 and TRBJ2-1; 10 bases match TRBD2. With V trimmed by 0 bases and J by 6 bases, 8 bases remained unmatched. The CDR3 covers 17 residues. CDR1 and CDR2 from the germline V gene are LGHNA and YSLEER. This CDR3 is CASSQDRTSGGGNEQFF. DNA of the CDR3: TGCGCCAGCAGCCAAGATAGGACTAGCGGAGGCGGCAATGAGCAGTTCTTC.

This clonotype was seen only a few times. The rearrangement joins TRBV6-2 or TRBV6-3 to TRBJ2-1, with 12 bases aligning to TRBD2. Trimming took 6 bases from V and 9 from J; bases not matched to a gene: 9. Germline V lookup: CDR1 MNHEY, CDR2 SVGEGT. The CDR3 has 15 residues. The chain's CDR3 is CASSLLAGGPSEQFF. CDR3 sequence (DNA): TGTGCCAGCAGCCTTCTAGCGGGAGGGCCTAGTGAGCAGTTCTTC.